This TCR beta chain was captured by sequencing in a study of lymphopenia after photon versus proton radiotherapy (dated by TCRdb to between 2018 and 2021). Notes on the research overall: The study compared the immunological effects of photon versus proton radiation therapy in patients with gastrointestinal tumors who developed high-grade lymphopenia. A cohort of around 21 patients with gastrointestinal tumors who received either photon or proton therapy and subsequently developed lymphopenia was included. The goal of the study was to describe how the two radiation modalities differ in their effects on the immune system. Summary of the overall study and its limitations: After the lymphocyte count nadir, repertoires from photon-treated patients showed oligoclonal expansion, particularly of CD8+ Temra cells, and this expansion drove the decline in diversity. The survival association was assessed only in patients who died, and the authors presented better survival with proton therapy as a possibility rather than a demonstrated result. During treatment, patients who received photon therapy lost naive T cells and TCR diversity and gained effector/memory populations, whereas patients who received proton therapy remained relatively stable. Across the cohort, an inverse correlation was found between a larger post-nadir drop in TCR diversity and overall survival time among patients who died.

CDR1 and CDR2 are read off the germline V gene as SGHNT and YENEEA. The cysteine opens and the phenylalanine closes a CDR3 of 14 amino acids. The read is trimmed to its CDR3 DNA, 42 bases read in frame from base 1. V is cut by 5 bases and J by 1 base, and the space between the germline ends is 11 bases. The count of this clone is one. Its antigen is currently not known. Base qualities are not recorded, but no much larger clone differs from it by a single base. Receptor libraries were prepared by the immunoSEQ multiplex PCR assay. T cell repertoires were profiled by deep sequencing of rearranged TCR beta loci, alongside multiparametric flow cytometry. The immuneACCESS repertoire file appears here via TCRdb, limited to in-frame rearrangements. These files lack a portion of the clones; in checked studies, under half of the deficit traces to unresolved V genes, and the cause of the others is not known. Present in this sample are around 22,000 clones, roughly 82% of which were seen just once. Roughly 24% of the sample is in the top ten clones.

This TCR was recovered from a man between 40 and 49 years old with gastric cancer. The sample here was peripheral blood, taken from a patient treated with photon-based radiotherapy. The chain is made from TRBV11-3 and TRBJ1-1, with the D gene too uncertain to name. The nucleotide sequence is given as TGTGCCAGCAGCCTTAGAGCGGAGAACACTGAAGCTTTCTTT. Its protein is CASSLRAENTEAFF.